The clone carrying this T cell receptor beta chain was seen a single time. The CDR3 is 16 residues long. CDR1 is LGHNA and CDR2 is YNFKEQ in the germline V gene. Trimming removed 3 bases from V and 2 bases from J; junction bases left unmatched: 7. This specimen comes from a study of blood T cell repertoires in COVID-19. Method: immunoSEQ multiplex PCR; TCRdb's copy keeps in-frame clones and lacks some. The table lists 310,000 or so clones, around 90% of them singletons. Input material: PBMCs or T cells enriched from blood (not recorded which). The chain has TRBV4-2 and TRBJ2-7; 10 bases align to TRBD2. This clonotype originated in a woman in her late teens or twenties who had recovered from COVID-19. This CDR3 is CASSQNSGGYTYEQYF. In DNA form, the CDR3 reads TGTGCCAGCAGCCAGAATAGCGGGGGGTACACCTACGAGCAGTACTTC.